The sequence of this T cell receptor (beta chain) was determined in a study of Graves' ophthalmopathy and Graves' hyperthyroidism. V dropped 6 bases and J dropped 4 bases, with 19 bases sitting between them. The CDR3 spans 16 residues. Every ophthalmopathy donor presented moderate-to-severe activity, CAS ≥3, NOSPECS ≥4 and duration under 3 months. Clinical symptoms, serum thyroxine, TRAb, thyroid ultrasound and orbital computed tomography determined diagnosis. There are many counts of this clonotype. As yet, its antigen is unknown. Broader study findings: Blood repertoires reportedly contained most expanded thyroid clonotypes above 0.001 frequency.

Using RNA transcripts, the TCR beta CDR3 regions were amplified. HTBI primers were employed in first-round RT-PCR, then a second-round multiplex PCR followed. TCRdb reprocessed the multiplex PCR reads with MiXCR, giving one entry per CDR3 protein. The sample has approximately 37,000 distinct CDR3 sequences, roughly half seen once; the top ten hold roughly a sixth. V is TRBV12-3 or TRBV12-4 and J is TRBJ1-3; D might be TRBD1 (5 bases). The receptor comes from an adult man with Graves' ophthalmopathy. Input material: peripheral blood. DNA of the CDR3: TGTGCCAGCAGCATGATTGGGAGTCCAGGGGGAAACACCATATATTTT. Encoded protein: CASSMIGSPGGNTIYF.